This T cell receptor beta chain derives from a study of T cell repertoires in cytomegalovirus infection. Study-level background: Recently identified HLA-C-restricted CMV epitopes were used, and well-studied HLA-B-restricted CMV epitopes were used as well. Public TCR beta signatures marked donors with CMV infection and the matching HLA.

This clonotype came up many times. The antigen is undetermined. TCRdb re-called the reads with MiXCR, one entry per CDR3 protein. The table lists roughly 990,000 distinct CDR3 sequences, roughly 31% of them singletons. V was clipped by 6 bases and J by 8 bases; unmatched bases: 12. The length of the CDR3 is 15 residues. This TCR derives from a human donor in good health (CMV status not recorded). Some clones in this sample may be carry-over from other donors' samples. This chain joins TRBV12-3 or TRBV12-4 and TRBJ2-1; TRBD2 matches 8 bases. Sequencing used cultured CD8+ T cells from PBMCs, obtained from culture after CMV antigen stimulation. The DNA of the CDR3 is TGTGCCAGCAGCCCCCCCAGCGGGGGAATGTATGAGCAGTTCTTC. Its translation: CASSPPSGGMYEQFF.